The 24 T cell receptor beta chains reported below all come from one sample, sequenced in a study of T cells in Graves' hyperthyroidism and ophthalmopathy. RNA transcripts served as the template for amplifying TCR beta CDR3 regions. HTBI primers were used for first-round RT-PCR of the TCR CDR3. A single record per CDR3 protein comes from TCRdb applying MiXCR to the multiplex PCR reads. Here the sample spans about 570,000 distinct CDR3 sequences, under 60% being singletons. The sample consisted of peripheral blood or thyroid tissue (not recorded which). The receptors come from an adult woman with Graves' disease, either hyperthyroidism or ophthalmopathy (not recorded which).

The chain has TRBV29-1 and TRBJ2-2; D not resolved. Germline CDR1 reads SQVTM; CDR2 reads ANQGSEA. V was shortened by 7 bases and J by 4 bases, with 13 bases between the two germline ends. The CDR3 spans 13 residues. This chain's CDR3 is CSARMSGTGELFF. The CDR3 nucleotides are TGCAGCGCCCGAATGTCGGGCACCGGGGAGCTGTTTTTT.

About this clonotype: Since the CDR3 does not end with the conserved phenylalanine or tryptophan, this likely comes from a read error. The V and J genes are TRBV11-2 and TRBJ2-5; the D is unclear. This CDR3 is built from 13 residues. V was shortened by 6 bases and J by 5 bases, with 13 bases between the two germline ends. Germline lookup yields CDR1 SGHAT and CDR2 FQNNGV. The DNA for the CDR3 is TGTGCCAGCAGTAAAGGGCCCTTGGAGACCCAGTACTTG. Its protein is CASSKGPLETQYL.

The V call is TRBV20-1, the J call TRBJ1-1, with 7 bases identical to TRBD1. The CDR3 covers 14 residues. Germline V gives CDR1 DFQATT, CDR2 SNEGSKA (reference sequence). J was trimmed by 8 bases and V by 0 bases; bases with no gene match: 9. The CDR3 reads CSARDLQGNREAFF. CDR3 coding DNA: TGCAGTGCTAGAGACCTACAGGGGAACCGAGAAGCTTTCTTT.

The chain carries TRBV10-3 and TRBJ1-1, with 10 bases identical to TRBD1. The trim removed 7 bases at V and 3 bases at J, leaving 2 bases unmatched. CDR1 ENHRY and CDR2 SYGVKD come from the germline V gene. CDR3 size: 13 residues. The CDR3: CAITGTGDTEAFF. CDR3 nucleotide sequence: TGTGCCATCACCGGGACAGGGGACACTGAAGCTTTCTTT.

This clonotype was seen only a few times. The chain is built from TRBV10-3 and TRBJ2-7; D gene ambiguous. The germline CDR1 and CDR2 sequences are ENHRY and SYGVKD. Trimming removed 2 bases at V and 3 bases at J, with 8 bases between. This CDR3 is 13 amino acids long. CDR3 nucleotide sequence: TGTGCCATCAGTGAGGCCCCAATCTACGAGCAGTACTTC. Amino acid sequence: CAISEAPIYEQYF.

This chain joins TRBV2 and TRBJ2-7; 7 positions match TRBD2. J gave up 4 bases and V 6 bases, and 3 bases lay outside the gene matches. This CDR3 spans 12 amino acids. The germline V gene has CDR1 SNHLY and CDR2 FYNNEI. For the CDR3, the DNA is TGTGCCAGCAGGTCTAGCGGATACGAGCAGTACTTC. Translating it yields CASRSSGYEQYF.

The V call is TRBV15, the J call TRBJ1-6; D is ambiguous. The CDR3 has 13 amino acids. The V end lost 0 bases, the J end lost 14 bases, and 11 bases lay between the germline ends. CDR1 and CDR2 (germline): LNHNV, YYDKDF (reference sequence). CDR3 sequence: CATSRDRTGTLHF. In DNA form, the CDR3 reads TGTGCCACCAGCAGAGATCGGACCGGGACCCTCCACTTT.

Regarding this clonotype: Its ends do not fully match the called genes, so a read error is possible. The chain employs TRBV15 and TRBJ1-2, with 8 bases lining up with TRBD1. The CDR3 is 13 residues long. Germline values: CDR1 LNHNV, CDR2 YYDKDF (reference sequence). The CDR3 loop reads CVTSHGTGYGYTF. CDR3 in DNA: TGTGTCACCAGCCACGGGACAGGATATGGCTACACCTTC. Full variable domain (missing parts from reference TRBV15 and TRBJ1-2): DAMVIQNPRYQVTQFGKPVTLSCSQTLNHNVMYWYQQKSSQAPKLLFHYYDKDFNNEADTPDNFQSRRPNTSFCFLDIRSPGLGDTAMYLCVTSHGTGYGYTFGSGTRLTVV.

CDR3 residues: CASSFTGTNYGYTF. The CDR3 DNA follows: TGTGCCAGCAGCTTTACAGGGACAAACTATGGCTACACCTTC. The chain is built from TRBV11-1 and TRBJ1-2; D perhaps matches TRBD1 (6 bases). The V gene lost 3 bases and the J gene lost 2 bases, with 10 bases spanning the gap. This CDR3 contains 14 residues. CDR1 SGHAT and CDR2 FQDESV come from the germline V gene (reference sequence).

In its sample, this clonotype was seen many times. The chain uses TRBV24-1 and TRBJ1-1; maybe TRBD1 (5 bases). V was shortened by 7 bases and J by 5 bases, with 10 bases between the two germline ends. Germline V CDR1 and CDR2: KGHDR, SFDVKD. This CDR3 spans 12 amino acids. The CDR3 loop reads CATSGGTTEAFF. CDR3 coding DNA: TGTGCCACCAGCGGGGGAACTACTGAAGCTTTCTTT.

This clonotype was seen a handful of times. This chain connects TRBV11-1 to TRBJ2-7; 8 bases match TRBD1. Looked up from germline, CDR1 is SGHAT and CDR2 is FQDESV (reference sequence). The CDR3 is 15 residues long. The J segment lost 1 base and the V segment lost 3 bases, leaving 5 bases of the junction unmatched. The CDR3 DNA sequence: TGTGCCAGCAGCTTGTGGGACAGGCGGTCCTACGAGCAGTACTTC. Its protein product is CASSLWDRRSYEQYF.

V is TRBV20-1 and J is TRBJ2-5; 9 bases match TRBD2. The CDR3 loop spans 14 amino acids. Germline V gives CDR1 DFQATT, CDR2 SNEGSKA (reference sequence). Trimming cost V 8 bases and J 0 bases; bases outside gene matches: 7. CDR3 region: CSTTGTSYQETQYF. CDR3 bases: TGCAGTACGACCGGGACTAGCTACCAAGAGACCCAGTACTTC.

V gene TRBV9 combines with J gene TRBJ2-5; 7 nucleotides align to TRBD2. The trim removed 4 bases at V and 5 bases at J, leaving 14 bases unmatched. Germline V gene sequence: CDR1 SGDLS, CDR2 YYNGEE. The CDR3 has 16 amino acids. The CDR3 region has the DNA TGTGCCAGCAGCCAAGGGGACTATGAGGGAGTGGAGACCCAGTACTTC. It encodes CASSQGDYEGVETQYF.

This clonotype came up many times. At one of its ends the junction is not consistent with the germline gene, which may arise from a read error. The V gene is TRBV7-7, the J gene TRBJ2-7; TRBD2 is a possible D gene (6 bases). This CDR3 is 13 amino acids long. CDR1 and CDR2 (germline): SSHAT, FNYEAQ (reference sequence). CDR3: CASSMGGAYEQYF. The CDR3 DNA sequence: TGTGCTAGCAGTATGGGGGGAGCCTACGAGCAGTACTTC.

Ten or more counts support this clonotype. CDR3 DNA sequence: TGTGCCAGCAGCCTGGGAAATAAAGCTTTCTTT. It codes for CASSLGNKAFF. V and J are TRBV5-8 and TRBJ1-1; D unclear. V was trimmed by 4 bases and J by 9 bases, leaving 10 bases between them. Germline V gene sequence: CDR1 SGHTS, CDR2 YDEGEE. CDR3 length equals 11 residues.

The table lists this clonotype with a count of one. This chain joins TRBV29-1 and TRBJ2-2; D remains ambiguous. Germline CDR1 SQVTM, CDR2 ANQGSEA. V dropped 5 bases and J dropped 7 bases, with 8 bases sitting between them. The length of the CDR3 is 11 residues. The CDR3 sequence is CSVRVFGELFF. As DNA, the CDR3 is TGCAGCGTTAGGGTTTTCGGGGAGCTGTTTTTT.

This clonotype was seen at least ten times. The rearrangement uses TRBV20-1 and TRBJ2-7; no clear D. This CDR3 region has 15 residues. Germline lookup yields CDR1 DFQATT and CDR2 SNEGSKA (reference sequence). The CDR3, as DNA: TGCGGCTGTCGAAGGCACGCAATTGATTCCAACGAGCAGTACTTC. Amino acid sequence: CGCRRHAIDSNEQYF.

Of note for this clonotype: Given a much more abundant clone one base away, this may be a read error. The chain combines TRBV7-9 with TRBJ2-7; D tentatively fits TRBD1 or TRBD2 (5 bases each). The V and J ends lost 4 bases and 4 bases respectively, with 23 bases between them. Germline CDR1 reads SEHNR; CDR2 reads FQNEAQ (reference sequence). The CDR3 is 17 amino acids. CDR3 DNA: TGTGCCAGCAGCTCAAAGGCCGGGACCAAAGCGGTTTACGAGCAGTACTTC. Encoded protein: CASSSKAGTKAVYEQYF.

The genes are TRBV28 and TRBJ2-3, with D unresolved. The length of the CDR3 is 15 residues. Looked up from germline, CDR1 is MDHEN and CDR2 is SYDVKM. V was clipped by 6 bases and J by 2 bases, with 15 bases between them. The CDR3 region has the DNA TGTGCCAGCAGCTATGACCAAGACCACACAGATACGCAGTATTTT. Translation gives CASSYDQDHTDTQYF.

There are many counts of this clonotype. The CDR3 DNA is TGCGCCAGCAGCCAAGACCCACAGGGGAAGAACACTGAAGCTTTCTTT. Protein: CASSQDPQGKNTEAFF. This chain joins TRBV4-1 and TRBJ1-1; 7 nucleotides match TRBD1. The CDR3 is 16 amino acids. Germline V gives CDR1 MGHRA, CDR2 YSYEKL. V gave up 0 bases and J gave up 1 base; unmatched junction bases: 5.

This clonotype has a count of ten or more. The chain is built from TRBV11-1 and TRBJ2-7; D assignment may be TRBD1 or TRBD2 (5 bases each). Germline assignment: CDR1 SGHAT and CDR2 FQDESV (reference sequence). There are 12 residues in the CDR3. Deletions cut 5 bases from V and 12 bases from J, with 17 bases between. The CDR3 is CASSLGTSRRYF. CDR3 bases: TGTGCCAGCAGCCTGGGGACCTCACGCAGGTACTTC.

This clonotype was picked up a small number of times. A read error may account for a junction end that differs from germline. The gene calls are TRBV10-3 and TRBJ2-5; possibly TRBD2 for D (5 bases). This CDR3 spans 15 amino acids. Germline V lookup: CDR1 ENHRY, CDR2 SYGVKD. In DNA form, the CDR3 reads TGTGCCAGCAGTGGAACGTGGACTCTACAAGAGACCCAGTACTTC. It specifies CASSGTWTLQETQYF.

This clonotype was recorded at least ten times. The chain has TRBV19 and TRBJ2-7, with 8 bases that match TRBD1. Germline CDR1 is LNHDA and CDR2 is SQIVND (reference sequence). J lost 5 bases, V lost 4 bases, and 10 bases had no gene match. CDR3 length equals 15 residues. The CDR3 DNA is TGTGCCAGTAGTAAGGGGACAGGTTCTGTCAACGAGCAGTACTTC. Encoded protein: CASSKGTGSVNEQYF. Drawing the rest from reference TRBV19 and TRBJ2-7, the complete variable domain is DGGITQSPKYLFRKEGQNVTLSCEQNLNHDAMYWYRQDPGQGLRLIYYSQIVNDFQKGDIAEGYSVSREKKESFPLTVTSAQKNPTAFYLCASSKGTGSVNEQYFGPGTRLTVT.

This chain uses TRBV19 with TRBJ1-2, with 10 bases identical to TRBD1. The ends lost 3 bases at V and 9 bases at J; junction bases unmatched: 4. This CDR3 has 13 residues. Germline CDR1 reads LNHDA; CDR2 reads SQIVND (reference sequence). The CDR3 loop is CASSISTGGSYTF. CDR3 in DNA: TGTGCCAGTAGTATCTCGACAGGGGGCAGCTACACCTTC.